A selection of T cell receptor beta chains follows, all from one sample in a study of T cells in Graves' hyperthyroidism and ophthalmopathy. TCRdb recomputed calls from the multiplex PCR reads with MiXCR, one row per CDR3 protein. This table has 450,000 to 650,000 distinct CDR3 sequences, about 15% appearing once. Input material: blood. The receptors here all came from a young woman with Graves' ophthalmopathy. Both conserved end residues are part of each CDR3. Fields, in order: D gene, clone size, J gene, V gene, CDR3 DNA, CDR3 protein. The D gene is left open where the match is weak. For some rows the clone size is stated as once, few or many, or as a class when expanded; others skip it.

>NA|few|TRBJ2-3|TRBV24-1
TGTGCCACCAGTGACCCCGTCCGATTTCCCACAGATACGCAGTATTTT
CATSDPVRFPTDTQYF
>NA|many|TRBJ2-7|TRBV28
TGTGCCAGCAGTTTATCCCGGGAATCCTACGAGCAGTACTTC
CASSLSRESYEQYF
>NA|many|TRBJ2-5|TRBV6-6
TGTGCCAGCAGTTACTCGGGGGGAACCCAGTACTTC
CASSYSGGTQYF
>NA|NA|TRBJ1-2|TRBV7-9
TGTGCCAGCAGCTCTGAGGGATTCAGTTATGGCTACACCTTC
CASSSEGFSYGYTF
>NA|many|TRBJ2-3|TRBV3-2
TGTGCCAGCACGGGGGGACAGGGCCCCATCAGCACAGATACGCAGTATTTT
CASTGGQGPISTDTQYF
>NA|many|TRBJ1-2|TRBV6-2/TRBV6-3
TGTGCCAGCAGTTACGGGTTCTCGGGAGATGGCTACACCTTC
CASSYGFSGDGYTF
>TRBD2|many|TRBJ2-7|TRBV6-1
TGTGCCACCGGACTAGCGGGGAGCTCCTACGAGCAGTACTTC
CATGLAGSSYEQYF
>TRBD2|many|TRBJ2-5|TRBV9
TGTGCCAGCAGCGTCGGACTAGCGGGAGGGCGGGAGACCCAGTACTTC
CASSVGLAGGRETQYF
>NA|NA|TRBJ1-2|TRBV6-1
TGTGCCAGCAGTCCCCCGCCCGGTGGCTACACCTTC
CASSPPPGGYTF
>NA|many|TRBJ2-1|TRBV30
TGTGCCTGGACTTCGGACCCCTCAATTAAAGATGAGCAGTTCTTC
CAWTSDPSIKDEQFF
>NA|many|TRBJ2-7|TRBV20-1
TGCAGTGCTAGAGATATGAGGCGCGGCGAGCAGTACTTC
CSARDMRRGEQYF
>TRBD2|NA|TRBJ2-1|TRBV15
TGTGCCACCAGCAGCGGGGGGGCCCCCAATGAGCAGTTCTTC
CATSSGGAPNEQFF
>NA|few|TRBJ2-4|TRBV4-3
TGCGCCAGCAGCCAAGGGGGGAGTGGCAAAAACATTCAGTACTTC
CASSQGGSGKNIQYF
>TRBD2|few|TRBJ2-5|TRBV19
TGTGCCAGTAGTATCGTAGCCGGGACTACGGGGACCCAGTACTTC
CASSIVAGTTGTQYF
>TRBD2|NA|TRBJ2-2|TRBV4-1
TGCGCCAGCAGCCAAGTACTAGCGGGAGCGGGCACCGGGGAGCTGTTTTTT
CASSQVLAGAGTGELFF
>NA|few|TRBJ2-7|TRBV27
TGTGCCAGCAGCGAAGGCGCTTTCTACGAGCGGTACTTC
CASSEGAFYERYF
>NA|few|TRBJ2-5|TRBV5-1
TGCGCCAGCAGCTTGGAGGGGTACCAAGAGACCCAGTACTTC
CASSLEGYQETQYF
>NA|many|TRBJ2-7|TRBV6-1
TGTGCCAGCACCGAGGGTCATTCGGGATACGAGCAGTACTTC
CASTEGHSGYEQYF
>TRBD2|many|TRBJ2-7|TRBV27
TGTGCCAGCAGTCCGGGACTAGCGGGGATTTCCTACGAGCAGTACTTC
CASSPGLAGISYEQYF
>TRBD1|many|TRBJ2-3|TRBV5-1
TGCGCCAGCAGCTTGACCCCCGGGACAGGGCGCATCACAGATACGCAGTATTTT
CASSLTPGTGRITDTQYF
>TRBD1|NA|TRBJ1-4|TRBV6-2/TRBV6-3
TGTGCCAGCAGTCGAAGGACAGGGCCAGAAAAACTGTTTTTT
CASSRRTGPEKLFF
>TRBD2|NA|TRBJ2-7|TRBV2
TGTGCCAGCAGAGGTCTAGCGGGGTCCCACGAGCAGTACTTC
CASRGLAGSHEQYF
>TRBD1|few|TRBJ2-1|TRBV29-1
TGCAGCGCGTCGACAGGGCCCTCCTACAATGAGCAGTTCTTC
CSASTGPSYNEQFF
>NA|NA|TRBJ2-2|TRBV4-1
TGCGCCAGCAGCCAAGGGGGGGCCAGGGGTTTCACCGGGGAGCTGTTTTTT
CASSQGGARGFTGELFF
>TRBD2|NA|TRBJ2-7|TRBV19
TGTGCCAGTAGTATGGGACTAGCGGACAATGAGCAGTACTTC
CASSMGLADNEQYF
>TRBD1|many|TRBJ1-5|TRBV27
TGTGCCAGCAGTAAGGGACAGGGCGAAGGACAGCCCCAGCATTTT
CASSKGQGEGQPQHF
>NA|NA|TRBJ2-1|TRBV20-1
TGCAGTGCTAGAGCAATCGGGGTAGGGGGGGGCTACAATGAGCAGTTCTTC
CSARAIGVGGGYNEQFF
>NA|few|TRBJ2-5|TRBV20-1
TGCAGTGCTAGCGCGGCAGGGAAGAACCAAGAGACCCAGTACTTC
CSASAAGKNQETQYF
>NA|many|TRBJ2-7|TRBV12-3/TRBV12-4
TGTGCCAGCAGGACAGGCGGCGGAACTGGTGAGCAGTACTTC
CASRTGGGTGEQYF
>TRBD2|many|TRBJ2-3|TRBV4-1
TGCGCCAGCAGCCAGCGGACTAGCGGGGACACAGATACGCAGTATTTT
CASSQRTSGDTDTQYF
>NA|many|TRBJ2-3|TRBV29-1
TGCAGCGTGAACGGACTAAGCACAGATACGCAGTATTTT
CSVNGLSTDTQYF
>NA|many|TRBJ1-1|TRBV6-6
TGTGCCAGCAGTTACTCGGGTCGTTCGAACACTGAAGCTTTCTTT
CASSYSGRSNTEAFF
>TRBD1|NA|TRBJ2-1|TRBV24-1
TGTGCCACCAGTGAGGACAGGGAGCAGTTCTTC
CATSEDREQFF
>TRBD2|many|TRBJ2-3|TRBV12-3/TRBV12-4
TGTGCCAGCAGTTTAGGGCTAGCGGTCGAGATCGGCACAGATACGCAGTATTTT
CASSLGLAVEIGTDTQYF
>NA|NA|TRBJ1-1|TRBV12-3/TRBV12-4
TGTGCCAGCAACCTAGACAGGTCCGGTGATGCTTTCTTT
CASNLDRSGDAFF
>NA|many|TRBJ2-1|TRBV7-8
TGTGCCAGCAGCTCACACCTCAGGGTATGGAATGAGCAGTTCTTC
CASSSHLRVWNEQFF
>NA|many|TRBJ2-7|TRBV25-1
TGTGCCAGCAGTGATCCTGTGGGGGACGAGCAGTACTTC
CASSDPVGDEQYF
>NA|few|TRBJ2-7|TRBV11-2
TGTGCCAGCAGCTTACACCGGGGGGAGCAGTACTTC
CASSLHRGEQYF
>NA|many|TRBJ2-7|TRBV6-1
TGTGCCAGCAGTGTGAGCAGGGCATCGACCCACGAGCAGTACTTC
CASSVSRASTHEQYF
>TRBD1|many|TRBJ2-7|TRBV20-1
TGCAGTGCGACGGACAGGGTTGACCACGAGCAGTACTTC
CSATDRVDHEQYF
>TRBD2|NA|TRBJ2-7|TRBV5-1
TGCGCCAGCAGCCCAGGGAGCGGGAGACGGTACGAGCAGTACTTC
CASSPGSGRRYEQYF
>NA|NA|TRBJ2-1|TRBV9
TGTGCCAGCAGCGATGAAGGGTTCGATGAGCAGTTCTTC
CASSDEGFDEQFF
>NA|many|TRBJ2-3|TRBV5-1
TGCGCCAGCAGCTTGGTGCCTATAGGGGGAGATACGCAGTATTTT
CASSLVPIGGDTQYF
>NA|once|TRBJ1-1|TRBV6-1
TGTGTCAGCAGCCGTGGTCTGAACACTGAAGCTTTCTTT
CVSSRGLNTEAFF
>NA|many|TRBJ2-7|TRBV4-2
TGTGCCAGCAGTGGAGTTGATACCGACGAGCAGTACTTC
CASSGVDTDEQYF
>NA|many|TRBJ2-5|TRBV7-9
TGTGCCAGCAGCTTAGGGGGCGGACAAGAGACCCAGTACTTC
CASSLGGGQETQYF